The 5 T cell receptor beta chains below come from one sample, sequenced in a study of blood T cells in healthy people across ages. The authors ran a second PCR of about 7 to 12 cycles using a sample-barcoded 5' primer and a J-beta primer mix. TCRdb recomputed calls from the 5' RACE reads with MiXCR, one row per CDR3 protein. The table lists over 550,000 distinct CDR3 sequences, approximately 30% of them singletons. The specimen sequenced was blood. These receptors all stem from a woman of 80 years or more in good health.

This clonotype was recorded many times. The chain joins TRBV14 to TRBJ2-5; D remains ambiguous. V was pared by 0 bases and J by 4 bases, with 6 bases between. The length of the CDR3 is 13 residues. Germline V gene data show CDR1 as SGHDN and CDR2 as FVKESK. The CDR3 region is CASSQELRETQYF. CDR3 sequence (DNA): TGTGCCAGCAGCCAAGAATTGAGAGAGACCCAGTACTTC.

This clonotype was seen a few times. This sequence joins TRBV12-3 or TRBV12-4 and TRBJ2-6; tentative D call: TRBD1 (5 bases). Between the trimmed V and J ends, which lost 2 bases and 1 base, there was a span of 12 bases. This CDR3 is 17 amino acids long. The CDR3 sequence is CASSLSPGRSGANVLTF. The CDR3 region has the DNA TGTGCCAGCAGTTTATCACCAGGGCGTTCTGGGGCCAACGTCCTGACTTTC.

This clonotype was recorded at least ten times. The chain has TRBV20-1 and TRBJ1-2, with a weak D call TRBD1 (5 bases). Germline assignment: CDR1 DFQATT and CDR2 SNEGSKA (reference sequence). Trimming took off 1 base at V and 8 bases at J, with 11 bases between the two ends. The CDR3 has 12 amino acids. The CDR3 spells CSARGGIYGYTF. The CDR3 DNA sequence: TGCAGTGCTAGAGGGGGGATCTACGGCTACACCTTC.

V gene TRBV7-6 combines with J gene TRBJ2-2, with a weak D call TRBD1 (5 bases). The CDR3 runs to 19 residues. V lost 0 bases to trimming and J lost 4 bases, with 21 bases between them. Germline V gene lookup returns CDR1 SGHVS and CDR2 FNYEAQ. As DNA, the CDR3 is TGTGCCAGCAGCTTAGCAATTTGCGGACAACTCCAGGCCACCGGGGAGCTGTTTTTT. Its protein is CASSLAICGQLQATGELFF. Full variable domain (rest looked up from reference TRBV7-6 and TRBJ2-2): GAGVSQSPRYKVTKRGQDVALRCDPISGHVSLYWYRQALGQGPEFLTYFNYEAQQDKSGLPNDRFSAERPEGSISTLTIQRTEQRDSAMYRCASSLAICGQLQATGELFFGEGSRLTVL.

This clonotype occurred many times. This chain joins TRBV6-6 and TRBJ1-5; 7 bases are shared with TRBD1. V lost 7 bases, J lost 4 bases, and 7 bases stayed unmatched. There are 14 residues in the CDR3. The germline gives CDR1 MNHNY, CDR2 SVGAGI (reference sequence). DNA of the CDR3: TGTGCCAGCACCCCGACAGGGTCTAATCAGCCCCAGCATTTT. Its protein is CASTPTGSNQPQHF.